Below, 24 T cell receptor beta chains from the same sample are listed, as sequenced in a study of tumor and adjacent non-tumor tissue in lung cancer. This sample's RNA came from whole unsorted tissue. The library came from three nested PCR rounds adapted from ARM-PCR protocols. Via MiXCR, TCRdb re-called the multiplex PCR reads, giving one row per CDR3 protein. The data contain over 110,000 distinct CDR3 sequences, approximately 66% of them singletons. The sequenced material came from lung tumor tissue. The receptors shown here come from a man between 60 and 75 years old with small cell lung cancer.

The J gene is TRBJ1-5, the V gene TRBV5-6; D not certain. Germline CDR1 and CDR2: SGHDT and YYEEEE. CDR3 size: 13 residues. V gave up 4 bases and J gave up 4 bases, with 9 bases separating them. The CDR3 is CASSLIGNQPQHF. CDR3 in DNA: TGTGCCAGCAGCCTGATAGGTAATCAGCCCCAGCATTTT.

Concerning this clonotype: At one boundary the junction diverges from the germline segment, which might be a read error. The J gene is TRBJ2-1, the V gene TRBV11-3; D is uncertain. The CDR3 covers 15 residues. The germline gives CDR1 SGHNT, CDR2 YENEEA. The CDR3 DNA is TGTGCCAGCAGCTTAGATAAGGGTGGGCTCCGTGAGCAGTTATTC. It translates to CASSLDKGGLREQLF.

As for this clonotype: At one end, the junction sequence differs from germline, possibly due to a read error. The V and J genes are TRBV6-1 and TRBJ1-2; D not resolved. The length of the CDR3 is 15 residues. Germline V CDR1 and CDR2: MNHNS, SASEGT. This chain's CDR3 is CTSTQSGRGKGGYTF. As DNA, the CDR3 is TGTACCAGCACCCAATCGGGGAGAGGGAAAGGGGGCTACACCTTC.

The chain is built from TRBV6-2 or TRBV6-3 and TRBJ1-5; 8 bases match TRBD1. Trimming at V came to 6 bases and at J to 4 bases, leaving 8 bases not matched to a gene. Germline V gene lookup returns CDR1 MNHEY and CDR2 SVGEGT. CDR3 length equals 15 residues. CDR3 sequence: CASSRTGKWNQPQHF. CDR3 bases: TGTGCCAGCAGCCGGACAGGGAAGTGGAATCAGCCCCAGCATTTT.

A note on this clonotype: A read error may produce the germline difference seen at one junction end. The CDR3 loop reads CSSSNSYEQYF. DNA of the CDR3: TGTTCCAGCAGCAATTCCTACGAGCAGTACTTC. The rearrangement joins TRBV11-3 to TRBJ2-7; no reliable D call. Germline V gene lookup returns CDR1 SGHNT and CDR2 YENEEA. The CDR3 length is 11 residues.

The chain couples TRBV5-6 to TRBJ2-7; D may be TRBD1 or TRBD2 (5 bases each). Trimming cost V 4 bases and J 5 bases, with 10 bases left between them. The CDR3 loop spans 12 amino acids. Per the germline V gene, CDR1 is SGHDT and CDR2 is YYEEEE. The CDR3: CASSQGVNEQYV. The CDR3 coding sequence is TGTGCCAGCAGCCAGGGAGTTAACGAGCAGTACGTC.

Regarding this clonotype: At one of its ends the junction is not consistent with the germline gene, which may arise from a read error. The chain has TRBV5-4 and TRBJ2-7; D is ambiguous. Per the germline V gene, CDR1 is SGHNT and CDR2 is YYREEE (reference sequence). This CDR3 comprises 16 residues. Here the CDR3 reads CARSLTRAASSYEQYF. DNA of the CDR3: TGTGCCAGAAGCTTGACCCGGGCGGCCAGCTCCTACGAGCAGTACTTC.

By sample fraction, this clonotype is medium-sized. The chain combines TRBV12-3 or TRBV12-4 with TRBJ2-1, with TRBD2 as a possible D gene (6 bases). V shed 5 bases and J shed 9 bases, with 14 bases lying between them. The CDR3 length is 13 residues. This CDR3 reads CASSPIYGGEQFF. The CDR3 DNA reads as TGTGCCAGCAGTCCTATTTACGGGGGTGAGCAGTTCTTC.

This clonotype was observed a handful of times. This rearrangement joins TRBV11-2 to TRBJ2-3, with 8 bases that match TRBD2. Germline CDR1 reads SGHAT; CDR2 reads FQNNGV. This CDR3 has 14 residues. V trimming: 4 bases; J trimming: 12 bases; junction bases outside the gene matches: 12. In DNA, the CDR3 is TGTGCCAGCAGCTACCAGAGGGCGGGAGGTACACAGTATTTT. It yields the protein CASSYQRAGGTQYF.

In its sample, this clonotype was seen a few times. The V and J genes are TRBV5-1 and TRBJ2-1; no clear D gene. The CDR3 runs 15 residues. Germline loops: CDR1 SGHRS, CDR2 YFSETQ. Trimming took off 4 bases at V and 2 bases at J, with 13 bases between the two ends. The DNA of the CDR3 is TGCGCCAGCAGCCCAACCGGGCCTCCCTACAATGAGCAGTTCTTC. Translating it yields CASSPTGPPYNEQFF.

There are many counts of this clonotype. The chain couples TRBV20-1 to TRBJ2-3, with D possibly being TRBD2 (5 bases). Germline-derived CDR1 and CDR2 are DFQATT and SNEGSKA (reference sequence). The CDR3 runs 15 residues. Trimming stripped 6 bases from V and 6 bases from J, with 22 bases between. This CDR3 is CSAPPDQRAWDTQYF. As DNA, the CDR3 is TGCAGTGCCCCCCCGGACCAGAGGGCCTGGGATACGCAGTATTTT.

To note about this clonotype: The junction and the germline gene differ at one end; a read error may be behind it. V and J are TRBV6-5 and TRBJ2-2; a possible D gene is TRBD2 (5 bases). The V gene's germline CDR1 is MNHEY and CDR2 SVGAGI. The CDR3 is 14 residues long. The CDR3 spells CASSSISVGGELFF. The DNA for the CDR3 is TGTGCAAGCAGTTCAATTAGCGTGGGCGGGGAGCTGTTTTTT.

The rearrangement joins TRBV5-5 to TRBJ2-7; the match to TRBD1 covers 10 bases. There are 15 residues in the CDR3. J lost 4 bases, V lost 3 bases, and 7 bases had no gene match. Germline CDR1 reads SGHKS; CDR2 reads YYEKEE (reference sequence). DNA of the CDR3: TGTGCCAGCAGCTGTCCCCCGGGACAGGGGTACGAGCAGTACTTC. Amino acid sequence: CASSCPPGQGYEQYF.

The gene calls are TRBV6-5 and TRBJ2-1, with a possible D match to TRBD2 (6 bases). Per the germline V gene, CDR1 is MNHEY and CDR2 is SVGAGI. This CDR3 is built from 15 residues. V lost 2 bases to trimming and J lost 4 bases, with 12 bases between them. CDR3 residues: CASSYGGSRYNEQFF. The CDR3 bases are TGTGCCAGCAGTTACGGGGGGAGTCGGTACAATGAGCAGTTCTTC.

This clonotype appeared a few times. The chain joins TRBV5-1 to TRBJ2-1; D ambiguous. Per germline, CDR1 SGHRS and CDR2 YFSETQ. CDR3 length: 12 residues. Trimming took 3 bases from V and 5 from J, leaving 6 bases between them. The CDR3 is CASSSLDNEQFF. In DNA, the CDR3 is TGCGCCAGCAGCTCCCTAGACAATGAGCAGTTCTTC.

The chain recombines TRBV20-1 with TRBJ2-3; D might be TRBD1 (5 bases). Germline V gives CDR1 DFQATT, CDR2 SNEGSKA (reference sequence). V was cut by 8 bases and J by 0 bases, with 18 bases left in between. This CDR3 has 15 amino acids. The CDR3 coding sequence is TGCAGTACTAAGAAGACAGTTACTAGCACAGATACGCAGTATTTT. Protein: CSTKKTVTSTDTQYF.

This clonotype was recorded many times. This chain connects TRBV12-3 or TRBV12-4 to TRBJ2-2; D is possibly TRBD1 (5 bases). This CDR3 has 13 residues. V lost 2 bases, J lost 5 bases, and 6 bases lay in between. DNA of the CDR3: TGTGCCAGCAGTTTAAGGGGTACCGGGGAGCTGTTTTTT. This gives the protein CASSLRGTGELFF.

On this clonotype: A junction end diverges from the germline sequence, so it may reflect a read error. The chain couples TRBV11-2 to TRBJ2-2, with D perhaps assigned TRBD1 or TRBD2 (5 bases each). Germline assignment: CDR1 SGHAT and CDR2 FQNNGV. The CDR3 covers 14 residues. Here the CDR3 DNA reads TGTACCAGCAGCCGGGACCATTACACCGGGGAGCTGTTTTTT. Residues: CTSSRDHYTGELFF.

For this clonotype: No conserved phenylalanine or tryptophan is present at the end of the CDR3, so a read error is the likely explanation. The gene calls are TRBV11-3 and TRBJ2-5; 8 nucleotides line up with TRBD1. V lost 6 bases to trimming and J lost 1 base; unmatched junction nucleotides: 7. Germline lookup yields CDR1 SGHNT and CDR2 YENEEA. The CDR3 loop spans 15 amino acids. This CDR3 reads CASSADRGSQETQYL. CDR3 in DNA: TGTGCCAGCAGTGCTGACAGGGGATCCCAAGAGACCCAGTACCTC.

A word on this clonotype: The junction shows a germline mismatch at one end, possibly a read error. This chain connects TRBV6-5 to TRBJ1-6; 9 nucleotides align to TRBD1. This CDR3 region has 17 residues. Germline V gene data show CDR1 as MNHEY and CDR2 as SVGAGI. The chain's CDR3 is CASSPRYPGQGGSPFHF. CDR3 nucleotides: TGTGCCAGCAGTCCACGGTATCCGGGACAGGGAGGGTCACCCTTCCACTTT.

At least ten counts were recorded for this clonotype. The chain is built from TRBV11-2 and TRBJ2-1; D perhaps matches TRBD2 (5 bases). The CDR3 consists of 13 residues. The V end lost 5 bases, the J end lost 6 bases, and 11 bases lay between the germline ends. Germline-derived CDR1 and CDR2 are SGHAT and FQNNGV. CDR3: CASSRIASNEQFF. CDR3 in DNA: TGTGCCAGCAGCCGGATAGCGAGCAATGAGCAGTTCTTC. Variable domain in full (rest from reference TRBV11-2 and TRBJ2-1): EAGVAQSPRYKIIEKRQSVAFWCNPISGHATLYWYQQILGQGPKLLIQFQNNGVVDDSQLPKDRFSAERLKGVDSTLKIQPAKLEDSAVYLCASSRIASNEQFFGPGTRLTVL.

Comment on this clonotype: This may stem from a read error, because a much larger clone lies one nucleotide away. V usage is TRBV20-1 and J usage is TRBJ1-5, with D perhaps TRBD1 (5 bases). The CDR3 consists of 13 residues. Germline V gives CDR1 DFQATT, CDR2 SNEGSKA (reference sequence). CDR3 nucleotides: TGCAGTGCCAGGGCGGACTCCAATCAGCTCCAGCATTTT. Residues: CSARADSNQLQHF.

On this clonotype itself: This may come from a read error, since a much larger clone is one base off. The CDR3 here is CSAPRRETQYF. CDR3 coding DNA: TGCAGTGCTCCCAGGAGGGAGACCCAGTACTTC. V usage is TRBV20-1 and J usage is TRBJ2-5, with a weak D call TRBD2 (5 bases). Trimming pared 5 bases from V and 5 bases from J, leaving 9 bases between. Germline CDR1 is DFQATT and CDR2 is SNEGSKA (reference sequence). The CDR3 is 11 amino acids.

As for this clonotype: This likely comes from a read error, as the CDR3 has no conserved phenylalanine or tryptophan at its end. The chain joins TRBV5-4 to TRBJ2-5, with 7 nucleotides matching TRBD1. The ends lost 2 bases at V and 5 bases at J; junction bases unmatched: 3. Per germline, CDR1 SGHNT and CDR2 YYREEE (reference sequence). The CDR3 loop spans 13 amino acids. The CDR3 sequence is CASSFGTEETQYL. Here the CDR3 DNA reads TGTGCCAGCAGCTTCGGGACAGAGGAGACCCAGTACTTG.